Given below is one T cell receptor (beta chain) in context. The V end lost 5 bases, the J end lost 7 bases, and 15 bases lay between the germline ends. The germline V gene encodes CDR1 SGHVS and CDR2 FNYEAQ. The CDR3 runs 14 residues. The sample belongs to a study of T cells in localized non-small cell lung cancer. This table comes from immunoSEQ multiplex PCR, and its TCRdb copy is limited to in-frame clones, with some not included. The sample shows 70,000 to 95,000 clones, about nine tenths of them seen only once. The chain uses TRBV7-6 and TRBJ2-1, with D possibly matching TRBD1 (5 bases). This specimen was PBMCs, taken before any cancer treatment. This sequence originates from a woman aged 40-70 years with stage II squamous cell lung carcinoma. The CDR3 region has the DNA TGTGCCAGCAGCGTGGGCAGGGCAAGGAATGAGCAGTTCTTC. This gives the protein CASSVGRARNEQFF.